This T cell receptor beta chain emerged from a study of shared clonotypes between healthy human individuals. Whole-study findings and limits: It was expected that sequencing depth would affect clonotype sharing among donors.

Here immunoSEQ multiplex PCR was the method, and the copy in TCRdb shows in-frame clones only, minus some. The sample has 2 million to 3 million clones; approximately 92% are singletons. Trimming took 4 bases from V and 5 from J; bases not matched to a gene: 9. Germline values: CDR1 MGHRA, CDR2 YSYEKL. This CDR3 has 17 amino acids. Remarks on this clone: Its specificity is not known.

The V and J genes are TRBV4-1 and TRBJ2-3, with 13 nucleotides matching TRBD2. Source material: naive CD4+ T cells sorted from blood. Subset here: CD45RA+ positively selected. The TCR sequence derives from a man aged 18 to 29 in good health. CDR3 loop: CASSPGLAGIIGDTQYF. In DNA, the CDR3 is TGCGCCAGCAGCCCGGGACTAGCGGGAATTATCGGAGATACGCAGTATTTT.